Following are 18 T cell receptor beta chains from one sample sequenced in a study of human T cells and chemical hapten exposure. In TCRdb, the RACE reads were re-called with MiXCR into one record per CDR3 protein. The profile shows about 120,000 distinct CDR3 sequences, 10% to 12% of them singletons. Time point meaning: patch test 3, about 24 weeks after DPC sensitization. Treatment indicated: therapeutic diphenylcyclopropenone sensitization with weekly scalp DPC. The specimen was whole blood, collected in connection with sensitization to the hapten diphenylcyclopropenone (DPC). The receptors derive from a woman aged 50 to 60 with alopecia areata. Some clones in this sample may be carry-over from other donors' samples.

Worth noting for this clonotype: A read error may account for a junction end that differs from germline. The V gene is TRBV6-5, the J gene TRBJ2-3, with 7 bases fitting TRBD2. Germline CDR1 and CDR2: MNHEY and SVGAGI. CDR3 length: 15 amino acids. The CDR3 sequence: CASTPGGSSTDMQYF. CDR3 bases: TGTGCCAGCACCCCGGGGGGTAGCAGCACAGATATGCAGTATTTT.

The table lists this clonotype with many counts. The chain links TRBV29-1 to TRBJ2-3; 11 bases fit TRBD2. The V segment lost 5 bases and the J segment 0 bases; nucleotides outside the gene matches: 1. The CDR3 is 14 amino acids. Germline values: CDR1 SQVTM, CDR2 ANQGSEA. Written as DNA, the CDR3 is TGCAGCGTTCGACTAGCGGGAAGCACAGATACGCAGTATTTT. Protein product: CSVRLAGSTDTQYF.

This clonotype came up a few times. V usage is TRBV5-1 and J usage is TRBJ1-1; tentatively, D is TRBD1 (6 bases). This CDR3 contains 14 residues. Trimming took 4 bases from V and 0 from J, leaving 10 bases between them. Germline loops: CDR1 SGHRS, CDR2 YFSETQ. CDR3 amino acids: CASSRTVMNTEAFF. CDR3 sequence (DNA): TGCGCCAGCAGCAGGACAGTCATGAACACTGAAGCTTTCTTT.

The rearrangement uses TRBV12-3 or TRBV12-4 and TRBJ2-5; the D gene is possibly TRBD1 (6 bases). The CDR3 runs to 13 residues. The ends were cut back, 6 bases at V and 2 bases at J, with 10 bases in the middle. CDR3 residues: CASRTGFQETQYF. For the CDR3, the DNA is TGTGCCAGCAGGACAGGTTTTCAAGAGACCCAGTACTTC.

In this sample, this clonotype turned up many times. This chain uses TRBV12-3 or TRBV12-4 with TRBJ2-7, with TRBD1 as a possible D gene (5 bases). The CDR3 is 14 residues long. V was cut by 2 bases and J by 0 bases, with 8 bases left in between. The CDR3 spells CASSLLDSSYEQYF. The CDR3 DNA is TGTGCCAGCAGTTTACTTGACAGCTCCTACGAGCAGTACTTC.

This clonotype was seen only a few times. V is TRBV27 and J is TRBJ2-1; weak D call: TRBD1 (8 bases). The CDR3 has 16 amino acids. Per the germline V gene, CDR1 is MNHEY and CDR2 is SMNVEV (reference sequence). V lost 6 bases and J lost 1, with 16 bases in between. The CDR3 loop reads CASRPTGGLSYNEQFF. The CDR3 nucleotides are TGTGCCAGCAGACCTACAGGGGGACTATCCTACAATGAGCAGTTCTTC.

For this clonotype: Its ends do not fully match the called genes, so a read error is possible. This chain uses TRBV28 with TRBJ1-4, with 7 bases matching TRBD1. Looked up from germline, CDR1 is MDHEN and CDR2 is SYDVKM. The CDR3 runs 13 residues. The CDR3 protein is CAGRGGVNEKLFF. The CDR3 DNA sequence: TGTGCCGGCAGAGGGGGCGTGAATGAAAAACTGTTTTTT. The whole variable domain, remainder taken from reference TRBV28 and TRBJ1-4, is DVKVTQSSRYLVKRTGEKVFLECVQDMDHENMFWYRQDPGLGLRLIYFSYDVKMKEKGDIPEGYSVSREKKERFSLILESASTNQTSMYLCAGRGGVNEKLFFGSGTQLSVL.

The count of this clonotype is one. The chain employs TRBV28 and TRBJ1-4, with 7 bases aligning to TRBD1. V dropped 8 bases and J dropped 4; count of bases not matched to a gene: 16. Germline values: CDR1 MDHEN, CDR2 SYDVKM. There are 17 residues in the CDR3. The CDR3 sequence is CASPPTGREGDNEKLFF. As DNA, the CDR3 is TGTGCCAGCCCTCCGACAGGGAGGGAGGGGGATAATGAAAAACTGTTTTTT.

This chain joins TRBV12-3 or TRBV12-4 and TRBJ1-5; D ambiguous. The CDR3 is 14 residues long. Deletions cut 6 bases from V and 2 bases from J, with 11 bases between. CDR3 nucleotides: TGTGCCAGCAGCCCGGGGTTGGGCAATCAGCCCCAGCATTTT. It yields the protein CASSPGLGNQPQHF.

The genes are TRBV29-1 and TRBJ2-7; 10 bases fit TRBD1. V trimming: 5 bases; J trimming: 0 bases; junction bases outside the gene matches: 7. Per the germline V gene, CDR1 is SQVTM and CDR2 is ANQGSEA. This CDR3 spans 15 amino acids. The CDR3 region has the DNA TGCAGCGTTAATACGGGACAGGGGCACTCCTACGAGCAGTACTTC. It is translated as CSVNTGQGHSYEQYF.

The chain combines TRBV28 with TRBJ2-7; TRBD1 matches 8 bases. Per germline, CDR1 MDHEN and CDR2 SYDVKM. V lost 3 bases, J lost 6 bases, and 13 bases stayed unmatched. This CDR3 spans 16 amino acids. The CDR3 protein is CASSFPSRDRRGEQYF. The CDR3 DNA reads TGTGCCAGCAGTTTCCCCAGCCGGGACAGGCGAGGCGAGCAGTACTTC.

With respect to this clonotype: At one boundary the junction diverges from the germline segment, which might be a read error. The CDR3 region has the DNA TGTGCCAGCAGTCACCGGGACAGGATAAACTTC. It is translated as CASSHRDRINF. The rearrangement links TRBV28 to TRBJ2-5; 8 bases map to TRBD1. The CDR3 covers 11 residues. Germline-derived CDR1 and CDR2 are MDHEN and SYDVKM.

This clonotype has more than one count but fewer than ten. This sequence joins TRBV20-1 and TRBJ1-6, with a tentative D call TRBD1 (5 bases). Per germline, CDR1 DFQATT and CDR2 SNEGSKA (reference sequence). Trimming left V 3 bases short and J 0 bases short, with 15 bases between. This CDR3 is built from 17 residues. The CDR3 loop is CSARGGAVSSYNSPLHF. The CDR3 nucleotides read TGCAGTGCTAGGGGGGGAGCAGTCAGCTCCTATAATTCACCCCTCCACTTT.

This clonotype was detected ten times or more. The rearrangement joins TRBV29-1 to TRBJ2-1; D gene unclear. Deletions cut 7 bases from V and 4 bases from J, with 5 bases between. CDR3 length equals 10 residues. CDR1 and CDR2 (germline): SQVTM, ANQGSEA. CDR3 loop: CSAPYNEQFF. Written as DNA, the CDR3 is TGCAGCGCCCCGTACAATGAGCAGTTCTTC.

This clonotype has ten or more counts. J is TRBJ1-5 and V is TRBV5-6; TRBD1 matches at 7 bases. The CDR3 sequence is 15 residues long. Germline V gene data show CDR1 as SGHDT and CDR2 as YYEEEE. V shed 6 bases, J shed 3 bases, and the junction held 9 bases outside the gene matches. Here the CDR3 DNA reads TGTGCCAGCAAAGCCTGGGACAGAGACAATCAGCCCCAGCATTTT. Translating it yields CASKAWDRDNQPQHF.

This rearrangement joins TRBV27 to TRBJ1-6; 9 bases map to TRBD1. Unmatched junction bases numbered 5, after V lost 5 bases and J lost 9 bases. Germline V gene sequence: CDR1 MNHEY, CDR2 SMNVEV (reference sequence). The CDR3 has 14 amino acids. The CDR3 region is CASSQTGGTSPLHF. CDR3 nucleotides: TGTGCCAGCAGTCAGACAGGGGGAACTTCACCCCTCCACTTT.

The rearrangement joins TRBV20-1 to TRBJ2-1; D is perhaps TRBD1 (6 bases). The germline gives CDR1 DFQATT, CDR2 SNEGSKA (reference sequence). The CDR3 contains 14 residues. V lost 6 bases, J lost 4 bases, and 16 bases lay in between. CDR3 region: CSATNRVSYNEQFF. CDR3 nucleotides: TGCAGTGCCACAAACAGGGTCAGTTACAATGAGCAGTTCTTC.

This clonotype was observed once. The chain is built from TRBV12-3 or TRBV12-4 and TRBJ2-7, with 10 bases identical to TRBD2. The CDR3 totals 12 residues. The ends lost 6 bases at V and 9 bases at J; junction bases unmatched: 5. In DNA form, the CDR3 reads TGTGCCAGCAGACCCGGACTAGCGGCGCAGTACTTC. It yields the protein CASRPGLAAQYF.